This TCR beta chain came from a study of blood T cells in healthy people across ages. Findings and limits, study-wide: Long-lived donors had more naive CD4+ cells and higher diversity than aged donors.

The authors ran a second PCR of 7 to 11 cycles using a sample-barcoded 5' primer and a J-beta primer mix. The template-switch adaptor was a 5' adaptor with 12 random nucleotides. It tagged each cDNA molecule. TCRdb called the 5' RACE reads again in MiXCR, with one record for every CDR3 protein. The sample lists 700,000 or so distinct CDR3 sequences, over 20% occurring once. Caucasian, healthy and from Russia, the donors were aged between about 6 and 100. Each sample provided at least 6 micrograms of extracted total RNA. Note on this clonotype: What it binds is not known.

The sample comprised blood. The TCR was taken from a man between 65 and 85 years old in good health.

CDR3 coding DNA: TGCAGTGCTAGTCAGGGTCGCAATCAGCCCCAGCATTTT. It translates to CSASQGRNQPQHF. V is TRBV20-1 and J is TRBJ1-5; TRBD1 is a possible D gene (5 bases). Germline V CDR1 and CDR2: DFQATT, SNEGSKA (reference sequence). V was cut by 3 bases and J by 2 bases, with 8 bases left in between. This CDR3 comprises 13 residues.